The clone carrying this T cell receptor (beta chain) has a single count. The data derive from a study of CD8 T cells in Susac syndrome. The CDR3 has 16 residues. CDR1 MNHEY and CDR2 SVGEGT come from the germline V gene. Trimming stripped 6 bases from V and 3 bases from J, with 20 bases between. CD8+ and CD4+ T cells taken from blood had their TCR beta sequenced. With random hexamers, roughly 0.45 to 1 ug RNA was reverse transcribed. Across 54 Vbeta and 13 Jbeta, TCR beta CDR3 was amplified with immunoSEQ multiplex PCR. From the immunoSEQ multiplex PCR reads, TCRdb called clonotypes with MiXCR, one entry per CDR3 protein. This sample has some 100,000 distinct CDR3 sequences, with roughly 96% found just once.

The sample consisted of CD4+ T cells from PBMCs. The chain links TRBV6-2 or TRBV6-3 to TRBJ2-5; the D gene could be TRBD1 or TRBD2 (5 bases each). This clonotype originated in a human donor in good health. The chain's CDR3 is CASSGVYKGAEETQYF. CDR3 in DNA: TGTGCCAGCAGCGGGGTATACAAAGGGGCGGAAGAGACCCAGTACTTC.